This paragraph reports one TCR beta chain. These data are taken from a study of technical replicates of blood from several donors. Clones were read by immunoSEQ multiplex PCR, and TCRdb kept only the in-frame ones, dropping some. The top ten hold about 0.38% of the sample, which has 65,000 to 85,000 clones, approximately 94% seen once. Trimming took off 6 bases at V and 13 bases at J, with 13 bases between the two ends. This CDR3 has 11 amino acids. Germline V gene sequence: CDR1 MNHNS, CDR2 SASEGT. The chain has TRBV6-1 and TRBJ1-5; D might be TRBD1 (5 bases). The specimen sequenced was T cells isolated from PBMCs. This TCR derives from a human donor in good health. For the CDR3, the DNA is TGTGCCAGCAGGGGTCCCGGGACTCAGCATTTT. It is translated as CASRGPGTQHF.